Reported below is one T cell receptor (beta chain). Its antigen target is currently unknown. No base quality information exists; no much larger clone differs at one position. The source of the sample is a study of post-analysis software for immune sequencing data (dated by TCRdb to about 2015). In terms of the full investigation: Relapsing-remitting, secondary progressive and progressive-relapsing multiple sclerosis were recorded as disease courses, and subtype annotation was lacking for some patients. Patient repertoires were compared against roughly 10 previously published healthy control repertoires from donors aged about 6 to 26 years. A subset of samples was prepared in parallel using single-end sample barcoding, then pooled and co-amplified after Illumina adapter ligation.

Results the study describes overall, beyond this receptor: Four or five TRBV segments, including TRBV5-6, TRBV5-1 and TRBV20-1, were significantly more frequent in patients than controls. Compared with controls, multiple sclerosis patients had significantly lower normalized Chao1 diversity, a finding suggesting substantial peripheral T-cell clonal expansion. Direct clustering with F measure revealed strong co-clustering of samples prepared in the same batch, which led to a batch-effect correction. The multiple sclerosis patient group was slightly younger than the control group.

The CDR3 runs 14 amino acids, cysteine and phenylalanine included. CDR3 DNA is the only sequence kept; it has 42 bases, read in frame from the first base. A distance of 9 bases separates the germline ends of V and J, which lose 2 bases and 2 bases respectively. CDR1 is given as SGHAT and CDR2 as FQNNGV, both from the germline V gene. To demonstrate the VDJtools post-analysis software, TCR beta repertoires were profiled from the peripheral blood of about 13 young patients with multiple sclerosis. The multiple sclerosis patients were children and adolescents between roughly 6 and 15 years of age. Library method: PCR. The data were produced on an Illumina HiSeq 2500. To reduce PCR and sequencing biases, unique molecular identifiers were built into the TCR beta cDNA libraries. Some 500,000 cDNA molecules were obtained for every 1 to 10 million input T cells, so each molecule roughly corresponded to one T cell. Patient libraries were prepared and sequenced with the same protocol used for the earlier healthy control dataset. Samples belonging to the same batch were prepared together, multiplexed and sequenced on a shared HiSeq lane. Per the source publication's procedure: Raw barcoded reads were processed with MIGEC, and single-read molecular identifier groups were discarded before consensus assembly and CDR3 extraction. VDJtools was used for post-analysis of the clonotype tables, with diversity normalized by down-sampling every dataset to the smallest sample size. In repertoire overlap clustering, CDR3 amino acid sequences, but not nucleotide sequences, were matched to correct batch-related cross-sample contamination. TCRdb itself trimmed the public reads at Q25 with fastp, ran MiXCR and retained productive beta chains. Here each entry gathers all rows of one CDR3 protein and keeps the most common genes and DNA. The V and J calls were not made by the authors but by TCRdb's processing. Across this sample there are about 540,000 distinct CDR3 sequences, with under 40% seen only once. Under 7% of the sample is in the top ten clones.

The V gene is TRBV11-2 and the J gene is TRBJ2-5; TRBD1 is a possible D gene, resting on 6 matching bases. The receptor comes from a girl aged 2-17 years with multiple sclerosis. Sample: blood. The CDR3 in this case is CASSLRGMQETQYF. The DNA reads TGTGCCAGCAGCTTAAGGGGGATGCAAGAGACCCAGTACTTC. The full variable domain, completed from the reference TRBV11-2 and TRBJ2-5 proteins outside the CDR3, reads EAGVAQSPRYKIIEKRQSVAFWCNPISGHATLYWYQQILGQGPKLLIQFQNNGVVDDSQLPKDRFSAERLKGVDSTLKIQPAKLEDSAVYLCASSLRGMQETQYFGPGTRLLVL.